The source of this T cell receptor beta chain is a study of early T cells in non-severe SARS-CoV-2 infection. Study-wide context: Bulk RNA from unsorted whole blood was sequenced; chains were unpaired. Study-wide results and limits: Missing private and CD4 specificities, VDJdb matching favored anti-spike CD8 responses.

V shed 4 bases, J shed 8 bases, and the junction held 14 bases outside the gene matches. From germline, CDR1 is LGHDT and CDR2 YNNKEL (reference sequence). There are 17 residues in the CDR3. Turning to this clonotype: Its antigen remains unidentified.

Unique molecular identifiers (one per individual cDNA molecule) were attached. TCRdb used MiXCR to reprocess the 5' RACE reads, holding one entry per CDR3 protein. Of around 82,000 distinct CDR3 sequences listed, around 15% are singletons. Specimen: whole blood. The rearrangement joins TRBV3-1 to TRBJ2-1, with 10 bases aligning to TRBD2. The clonotype comes from an adult who was a healthcare worker with PCR-confirmed SARS-CoV-2 infection or an uninfected control (not recorded which). CDR3 amino acids: CASSLYPPAGGHDEQFF. DNA of the CDR3: TGTGCCAGCAGCCTGTACCCCCCAGCGGGGGGGCACGATGAGCAGTTCTTC.